The T cell receptor (beta chain) under discussion was sequenced for a study of blood T cell repertoires in COVID-19. Study context: T cells, B-cell-depleted T cells, or PBMCs provided the cDNA or gDNA that served as material.

This clone was recorded only once. Profiling relied on immunoSEQ multiplex PCR, and the TCRdb table lists in-frame clones only, not all of them. The sample has roughly 71,000 clones; roughly 83% are singletons. Material for sequencing was peripheral blood. This TCR derives from a woman older than 75 with acute or convalescent COVID-19.

Written as DNA, the CDR3 is TGTGCCAGTAGTATACACCCACGACAGGGGGGTGGCTACACCTTC. This gives the protein CASSIHPRQGGGYTF. The genes are TRBV19 and TRBJ1-2; 9 nucleotides align to TRBD1. CDR3 size: 15 residues. From germline, CDR1 is LNHDA and CDR2 SQIVND (reference sequence). Trimming at V came to 2 bases and at J to 7 bases, leaving 8 bases not matched to a gene.